This T cell receptor (beta chain) emerged from a study of T cell repertoires in cytomegalovirus infection. Across the whole study: Public signatures in TCR beta pointed to CMV infection and matching HLA type.

Points from the study as a whole: HLA-C-restricted CMV-specific TCR beta clonotypes were dominant in the ex vivo response.

Deletions cut 0 bases from V and 3 bases from J, with 9 bases between. The CDR3 extends over 14 amino acids. Germline values: CDR1 SGDLS, CDR2 YYNGEE. TCRdb reprocessed the reads via MiXCR and lists one record per CDR3 protein. This sample carries approximately 550,000 distinct CDR3 sequences, approximately 15% of them seen once, and the ten largest clones take 20% to 30%. With respect to this clonotype: Its antigen is currently unknown.

The sequence came from a human donor in good health (CMV status not recorded). Some clones in this sample may be carry-over from other donors' samples. The J gene is TRBJ1-1, the V gene TRBV9; tentative D call: TRBD1 (5 bases). Material: CD8+ T cells from PBMCs. CDR3 residues: CASSVAEGYTEAFF. The CDR3 DNA follows: TGTGCCAGCAGCGTAGCGGAGGGGTACACTGAAGCTTTCTTT. Full variable domain (missing parts from reference TRBV9 and TRBJ1-1): DSGVTQTPKHLITATGQRVTLRCSPRSGDLSVYWYQQSLDQGLQFLIQYYNGEERAKGNILERFSAQQFPDLHSELNLSSLELGDSALYFCASSVAEGYTEAFFGQGTRLTVV.